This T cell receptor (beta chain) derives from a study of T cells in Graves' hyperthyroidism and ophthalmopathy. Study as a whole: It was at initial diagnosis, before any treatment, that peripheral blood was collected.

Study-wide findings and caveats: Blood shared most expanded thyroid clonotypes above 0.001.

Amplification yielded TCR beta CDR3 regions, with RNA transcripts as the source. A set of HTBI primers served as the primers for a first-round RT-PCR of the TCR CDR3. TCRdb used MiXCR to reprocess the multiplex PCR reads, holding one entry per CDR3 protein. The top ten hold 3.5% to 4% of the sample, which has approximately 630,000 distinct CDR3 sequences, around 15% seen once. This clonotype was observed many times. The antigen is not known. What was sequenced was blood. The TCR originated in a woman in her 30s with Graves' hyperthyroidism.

The CDR3 nucleotides read TGTGCCAGCAGCTTGTGGATTCTCGGGGGTTACGAGCAGTACTTC. This gives the protein CASSLWILGGYEQYF. This rearrangement joins TRBV5-6 to TRBJ2-7; possible D gene TRBD2, 6 bases. CDR3 length: 15 amino acids. CDR1 SGHDT and CDR2 YYEEEE come from the germline V gene. Deletions cut 1 base from V and 4 bases from J, with 15 bases between.